Listed here is a single T cell receptor (beta chain). There are 17 residues in the CDR3. Per germline, CDR1 SQVTM and CDR2 ANQGSEA. The V and J ends lost 2 bases and 4 bases, in that order; junction bases with no gene match: 11. This sample is part of a study of blood T cell repertoires in COVID-19. Overall study context: The origin of the acute and convalescent COVID-19 samples was the United States, Italy and Spain. PBMCs, B-cell-depleted T cells, or T cells provided the cDNA or gDNA that made up the material.

As processed by the authors: The authors estimated nucleated cell counts from reference gene primer amplification. Only in-frame clones appear in the TCRdb table, and some are missing; sequencing was by immunoSEQ multiplex PCR. For V, J and clone size, that table is used; D and trimming come from the DNA. In the table there are 350,000 or so clones, around 83% of which are singletons. Sequencing was carried out using peripheral blood. The chain uses TRBV29-1 and TRBJ2-3; 11 positions match TRBD2. This TCR derives from a man aged 25-40 years with active or convalescent COVID-19. The CDR3 sequence: CSVERMASGRPPDTQYF. In DNA, the CDR3 is TGCAGCGTTGAAAGGATGGCTAGCGGGAGGCCCCCAGATACGCAGTATTTT.